The T cell receptor (beta chain) under discussion was sequenced for a study of CD8 T cells in ankylosing spondylitis. Study-wide results and caveats: For ankylosing spondylitis blood, a TCR beta motif of seven to nine highly homologous variants appeared characteristic. Disease-linked clones had a CD8+ phenotype and relatively low frequency in peripheral blood.

Using its own MiXCR run on the 5' RACE reads, TCRdb lists one record per CDR3 protein. Among about 240,000 distinct CDR3 sequences listed, approximately 9% were seen once. Only a few counts were recorded for this clonotype. Antigen specificity is unknown. This CDR3 is 13 amino acids long. Germline V CDR1 and CDR2: MNHNS, SASEGT. V dropped 6 bases and J dropped 5; count of bases not matched to a gene: 3. What was sequenced was blood, either unsorted or a sorted T cell fraction (not recorded which). The TCR sequence derives from a male donor with ankylosing spondylitis or in good health (not recorded which). The chain links TRBV6-1 to TRBJ2-5, with 10 bases aligning to TRBD1. The CDR3: CASRTGGVETQYF. The DNA of the CDR3 is TGTGCCAGCAGGACAGGGGGCGTGGAGACCCAGTACTTC.